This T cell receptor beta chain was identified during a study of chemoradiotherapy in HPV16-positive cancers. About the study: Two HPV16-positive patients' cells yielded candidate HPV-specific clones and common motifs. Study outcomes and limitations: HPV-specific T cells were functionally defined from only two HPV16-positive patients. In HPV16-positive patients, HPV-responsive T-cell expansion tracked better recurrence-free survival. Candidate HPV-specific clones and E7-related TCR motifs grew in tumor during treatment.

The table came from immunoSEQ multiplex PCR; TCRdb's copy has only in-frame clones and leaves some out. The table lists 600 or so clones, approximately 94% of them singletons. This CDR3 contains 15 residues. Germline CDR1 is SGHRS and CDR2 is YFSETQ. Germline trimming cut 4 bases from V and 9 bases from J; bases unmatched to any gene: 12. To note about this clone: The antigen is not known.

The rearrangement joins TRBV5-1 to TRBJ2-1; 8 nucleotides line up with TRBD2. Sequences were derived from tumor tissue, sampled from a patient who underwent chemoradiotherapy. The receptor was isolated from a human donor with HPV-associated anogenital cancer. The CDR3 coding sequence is TGCGCCAGCAGCACGGGACTAGGCTCCTGGGGTGAGCAGTTCTTC. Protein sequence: CASSTGLGSWGEQFF.